This T cell receptor beta chain originates from a study of PD-1 blockade in classical Hodgkin lymphoma. General study points: For complete responders, baseline diversity was comparable to that of newly diagnosed patients. By C4D1, CD4+ diversity increased significantly, especially in complete responders. Reported baseline diversity: healthy donors highest, relapsed/refractory patients lowest.

Germline assignment: CDR1 SGHRS and CDR2 YFSETQ. CDR3 size: 17 residues. Trimming cost V 4 bases and J 1 base; bases outside gene matches: 10. The data were produced by immunoSEQ multiplex PCR, yet TCRdb's version contains in-frame clones alone and is incomplete. Of almost 8,500 clones in the sample, roughly 80% were seen once. As to this clone: No antigen is known for it.

The time point: cycle 4 day 1 (C4D1), after 6 weeks of nivolumab. Every patient had relapsed following autologous stem cell transplantation, and cohorts differed in brentuximab vedotin exposure. PBMCs, once thawed, yielded CD8+ T cells isolated by magnetic negative selection. The clonotype originates from a human donor with classical Hodgkin lymphoma. This rearrangement joins TRBV5-1 to TRBJ1-1, with 10 bases that match TRBD1. Sequencing was performed on CD8+ T cells from blood, taken before the fourth cycle of nivolumab. Written as DNA, the CDR3 is TGCGCCAGCAGCCAAGACCGGGACAGGGGTCCGAACACTGAAGCTTTCTTT. This gives the protein CASSQDRDRGPNTEAFF.